What follows describes a single T cell receptor (beta chain). What it recognizes is unknown. Trimming shortened V by 1 base and J by 2 bases, and 10 bases separated the two germline ends. The CDR3 spans 15 residues. In germline, CDR1 is SGHDN, CDR2 FVKESK. These data come from a study of T cell responses to AZD1222 COVID-19 vaccine. Study findings and constraints: Spike-specific TCR breadth and depth grew following two AZD1222 doses.

Sequencing used immunoSEQ multiplex PCR; TCRdb keeps in-frame clones, though not all of them. The sample lists 25,000 to 35,000 clones, over 90% occurring once. The chain carries TRBV14 and TRBJ2-3; TRBD1 or TRBD2 may be the D gene (5 bases each). The receptor's source is an adult in good health. The starting material was peripheral blood, obtained on day 0 of AZD1222 vaccination. This CDR3 reads CASSQGGSLTDTQYF. In DNA, the CDR3 is TGTGCCAGCAGCCAAGGGGGGAGTCTCACAGATACGCAGTATTTT.